A single sample gave rise to the 17 T cell receptor beta chains below, sequenced in a study of blood T cell repertoires in COVID-19. Repertoires were generated with immunoSEQ multiplex PCR, while TCRdb's copy carries only in-frame clones and drops some. Among roughly 380,000 clones listed, approximately 89% were seen once. The material sequenced was peripheral blood. These receptors came from a woman aged 55-70 years with COVID-19, enrolled during active disease.

The chain links TRBV19 to TRBJ2-5; no definite D call. The CDR3 has 13 residues. In germline, CDR1 is LNHDA, CDR2 SQIVND (reference sequence). V lost 5 bases and J 2 bases, leaving 9 bases between the germline ends. This chain's CDR3 is CASSSTDQETQYF. The CDR3 DNA follows: TGTGCCAGTAGTTCTACAGATCAAGAGACCCAGTACTTC.

This rearrangement joins TRBV19 to TRBJ2-5; D is perhaps TRBD2 (5 bases). Germline V gene lookup returns CDR1 LNHDA and CDR2 SQIVND (reference sequence). The CDR3 totals 14 residues. The V end lost 6 bases, the J end lost 2 bases, and 13 bases lay between the germline ends. The CDR3 nucleotides are TGTGCCAGTAGCCGAACGGGGAATCAAGAGACCCAGTACTTC. Translated: CASSRTGNQETQYF.

The gene calls are TRBV2 and TRBJ1-6; D gene ambiguous. V lost 7 bases, J lost 10 bases, and 14 bases lay in between. Germline assignment: CDR1 SNHLY and CDR2 FYNNEI. The CDR3 contains 13 residues. CDR3 in amino acids: CASTLRSQSPLHF. CDR3 nucleotide sequence: TGTGCCAGCACGCTCCGAAGTCAGTCACCCCTCCACTTT. Full variable domain (outside the CDR3, taken from reference TRBV2 and TRBJ1-6): EPEVTQTPSHQVTQMGQEVILRCVPISNHLYFYWYRQILGQKVEFLVSFYNNEISEKSEIFDDQFSVERPDGSNFTLKIRSTKLEDSAMYFCASTLRSQSPLHFGNGTRLTVT.

The chain has TRBV11-3 and TRBJ1-1; 7 nucleotides match TRBD1. The CDR3 is made up of 13 amino acids. Germline CDR1 reads SGHNT; CDR2 reads YENEEA. V lost 0 bases and J lost 13; bases outside the gene matches: 8. DNA for the CDR3: TGTGCCAGCAGCTTAGATCAGACAGGGAACGTTTTCTTT. This translates into CASSLDQTGNVFF. The full variable domain, its missing parts supplied by reference TRBV11-3 and TRBJ1-1, is EAGVVQSPRYKIIEKKQPVAFWCNPISGHNTLYWYLQNLGQGPELLIRYENEEAVDDSQLPKDRFSAERLKGVDSTLKIQPAELGDSAVYLCASSLDQTGNVFFGQGTRLTVV.

CDR3 sequence reads: CASSPTTHAAGYEQYF. CDR3 sequence (DNA): TGTGCCAGCAGTCCCACGACCCACGCGGCGGGCTACGAGCAGTACTTC. The genes are TRBV6-6 and TRBJ2-7; perhaps TRBD2 as D (5 bases). Trimming took 5 bases from V and 3 from J, leaving 20 bases between them. The germline gives CDR1 MNHNY, CDR2 SVGAGI (reference sequence). The CDR3 length is 16 residues.

The V and J genes are TRBV6-5 and TRBJ2-2; 8 nucleotides line up with TRBD2. This CDR3 is 15 amino acids long. The germline V gene encodes CDR1 MNHEY and CDR2 SVGAGI. Trimming took 4 bases from V and 3 from J; bases not matched to a gene: 4. The CDR3 DNA sequence: TGTGCCAGCAGTTCGCGGACTAGCCACACCGGGGAGCTGTTTTTT. This sequence encodes CASSSRTSHTGELFF.

V and J are TRBV2 and TRBJ2-5, with D maybe TRBD2 (5 bases). Germline CDR1 SNHLY, CDR2 FYNNEI. Trimming stripped 6 bases from V and 4 bases from J, with 15 bases between. This CDR3 spans 14 amino acids. CDR3: CASRARWTGETQYF. The CDR3 DNA sequence: TGTGCCAGCAGGGCCCGTTGGACTGGAGAGACCCAGTACTTC.

The V call is TRBV7-6, the J call TRBJ2-3; D possibly corresponds to TRBD2 (7 bases). V lost 4 bases, J lost 1 base, and 18 bases lay in between. CDR1 and CDR2 from the germline V gene are SGHVS and FNYEAQ. The CDR3 is made up of 17 amino acids. CDR3 residues: CASSSNRGGWGTDTQYF. The CDR3 DNA reads TGTGCCAGCAGCTCGAACCGCGGGGGCTGGGGCACAGATACGCAGTATTTT. The full variable domain, in which reference TRBV7-6 and TRBJ2-3 provide the parts outside the CDR3, is GAGVSQSPRYKVTKRGQDVALRCDPISGHVSLYWYRQALGQGPEFLTYFNYEAQQDKSGLPNDRFSAERPEGSISTLTIQRTEQRDSAMYRCASSSNRGGWGTDTQYFGPGTRLTVL.

This clone appeared a few times. The same CDR3 is also encoded by other DNA sequences in this sample. The V and J genes are TRBV3-1 (or the pseudogene TRBV3-2) and TRBJ1-1, with D maybe TRBD1 (5 bases). V was clipped by 6 bases and J by 1 base, with 9 bases between them. Germline V CDR1 and CDR2: LGHDT, YNNKEL (reference sequence). The CDR3 length is 13 residues. As DNA, the CDR3 is TGTGCCAGCAGTCCAGGACAGAACACTGAAGCTTTCTTT. Protein sequence: CASSPGQNTEAFF.

Comment on this clone: The junction departs from the called germline gene at one end, perhaps through a read error. J is TRBJ2-4 and V is TRBV10-3; 7 bases match TRBD2. Germline lookup yields CDR1 ENHRY and CDR2 SYGVKD. The CDR3 consists of 12 residues. CDR3 loop: CAIGAGTHIEYF. In DNA, the CDR3 is TGTGCCATCGGAGCGGGGACCCACATTGAGTACTTC.

This chain uses TRBV2 with TRBJ2-7, with D tentatively TRBD1 (6 bases). Per the germline V gene, CDR1 is SNHLY and CDR2 is FYNNEI. This CDR3 spans 13 amino acids. V lost 6 bases, J lost 7 bases, and 16 bases lay in between. In nucleotides, the CDR3 is TGTGCCAGCAGAAGCCTAGGGGGTGGGGAGCAGTACTTC. This translates into CASRSLGGGEQYF.

The chain links TRBV5-1 to TRBJ2-6, with D hard to call. Germline V gene data show CDR1 as SGHRS and CDR2 as YFSETQ. CDR3 length equals 17 residues. Trimming cost V 2 bases and J 0 bases, with 12 bases left between them. CDR3 in amino acids: CASSFGSASSGANVLTF. CDR3 sequence (DNA): TGCGCCAGCAGCTTTGGGTCGGCTAGCTCTGGGGCCAACGTCCTGACTTTC. Based on the CDR3 plus reference TRBV5-1 and TRBJ2-6, the full variable domain is KAGVTQTPRYLIKTRGQQVTLSCSPISGHRSVSWYQQTPGQGLQFLFEYFSETQRNKGNFPGRFSGRQFSNSRSEMNVSTLELGDSALYLCASSFGSASSGANVLTFGAGSRLTVL.

The V and J genes are TRBV7-2 and TRBJ2-3; TRBD1 agrees at 11 bases. CDR3 length: 17 amino acids. V dropped 5 bases and J dropped 1; count of bases not matched to a gene: 8. In germline, CDR1 is SGHTA, CDR2 FQGNSA. CDR3 bases: TGTGCCAGCAGCCGTGGACAGGGGGCGAAGGGCACAGATACGCAGTATTTT. Translating gives CASSRGQGAKGTDTQYF.

V usage is TRBV5-6 and J usage is TRBJ1-4; D is uncertain. Germline loops: CDR1 SGHDT, CDR2 YYEEEE. V was pared by 4 bases and J by 0 bases, with 10 bases between. The CDR3 sequence is 15 residues long. The DNA of the CDR3 is TGTGCCAGCAGCCCCGGGAGGACAACTAATGAAAAACTGTTTTTT. Translation: CASSPGRTTNEKLFF.

The rearrangement links TRBV28 to TRBJ1-2; tentative D call: TRBD1 (6 bases). This CDR3 contains 15 residues. Germline CDR1 MDHEN, CDR2 SYDVKM. V was pared by 4 bases and J by 0 bases, with 12 bases between. CDR3 DNA: TGTGCCAGCAGTTCTGGACCAGGGGCTAACTATGGCTACACCTTC. This codes for CASSSGPGANYGYTF.

The CDR3 is CASSQEAALNYGYTF. DNA of the CDR3: TGCGCCAGCAGCCAAGAGGCTGCCTTGAACTATGGCTACACCTTC. The V and J genes are TRBV4-1 and TRBJ1-2; the D is unclear. This CDR3 spans 15 amino acids. Trimming took off 0 bases at V and 2 bases at J, with 10 bases between the two ends. CDR1 MGHRA and CDR2 YSYEKL come from the germline V gene.

The rearrangement joins TRBV18 to TRBJ2-1; 11 bases match TRBD2. The V gene's germline CDR1 is KGHSH and CDR2 LQKENI. After removal of 3 bases from V and 6 bases from J, the junction contained 1 base not matched to a gene. This CDR3 is 14 amino acids long. The CDR3 DNA reads as TGTGCCAGCTCACCCGGACTAGCGGGCAATGAGCAGTTCTTC. Amino acids: CASSPGLAGNEQFF.